One and the same sample provided the 16 T cell receptor beta chains below, sequenced in a study of blood T cell repertoires in COVID-19. The method was immunoSEQ multiplex PCR; TCRdb's version includes in-frame clones alone and lacks a portion of them. In the table there are some 150,000 clones, roughly 84% of which are singletons. The sequencing input was PBMCs or T cells enriched from blood (not recorded which). These receptors were taken from a human donor with acute COVID-19. The donor label of this sample is uncertain.

This clone was detected only once. The rearrangement joins TRBV10-3 to TRBJ1-1; 8 bases are shared with TRBD1. CDR3 length: 17 residues. V lost 5 bases to trimming and J lost 3 bases; unmatched junction nucleotides: 14. In germline, CDR1 is ENHRY, CDR2 SYGVKD. As DNA, the CDR3 is TGTGCCATCAGTAATACCAGGGGGCGCGTGGTTCACACTGAAGCTTTCTTT. Translated: CAISNTRGRVVHTEAFF.

This chain joins TRBV21-1 and TRBJ1-5; the table's D call of TRBD1 was not tested on the DNA. TRBV21-1 is an annotated pseudogene. The CDR3 runs to 16 residues. CDR3 in DNA: TGTGCCAGCAGCAAACCCCTTCAGTATAGCAATCAGCCCCAGCATTTT. This translates into CASSKPLQYSNQPQHF.

This sequence joins TRBV20-1 and TRBJ2-5; TRBD2 matches 7 bases. The germline gives CDR1 DFQATT, CDR2 SNEGSKA (reference sequence). The CDR3 totals 13 residues. Losses at the gene ends were 3 bases for V and 5 bases for J; bases not matched to a gene: 6. In DNA, the CDR3 is TGCAGTGCTAGTCTGGGGGGAGGGGAGACCCAGTACTTC. This encodes CSASLGGGETQYF.

In its sample, this clone was seen once. The chain links TRBV19 to TRBJ2-3, with D perhaps TRBD2 (5 bases). The CDR3 covers 14 residues. The V gene lost 3 bases and the J gene lost 6 bases, with 13 bases spanning the gap. Per germline, CDR1 LNHDA and CDR2 SQIVND (reference sequence). CDR3 coding DNA: TGTGCCAGTAGTATGTTGGGGAGAGGGGATACGCAGTATTTT. This codes for CASSMLGRGDTQYF.

As regards this clone: Sequence at one end of the junction differs from germline and may be a read error. This CDR3 is also generated by other DNA sequences in the sample. The chain carries TRBV18 and TRBJ1-5; 8 nucleotides align to TRBD1. The CDR3 is 18 residues long. The germline gives CDR1 KGHSH, CDR2 LQKENI. In DNA form, the CDR3 reads TGTGCCAGCTCACCAAGCTCCCAGGGGGCCCTAAGCAATCAACCCCAGCATTTT. Its translation is CASSPSSQGALSNQPQHF.

The chain uses TRBV4-2 and TRBJ1-6, with TRBD1 identical over 8 bases. CDR1 and CDR2 (germline): LGHNA, YNFKEQ. V dropped 0 bases and J dropped 5; count of bases not matched to a gene: 6. The CDR3 runs 17 residues. The CDR3 region has the DNA TGTGCCAGCAGCCAAGACCCAGGGGGCGCGAATAATTCACCCCTCCACTTT. Its translation is CASSQDPGGANNSPLHF.

The V call is TRBV3-1 (or the pseudogene TRBV3-2), the J call TRBJ2-7; D remains ambiguous. This CDR3 spans 10 amino acids. CDR1 is LGHDT, CDR2 YNNKEL, per germline (reference sequence). V lost 8 bases, J lost 1 base, and 3 bases lay in between. The CDR3 bases are TGTGCCAGCCCGTCCTACGAGCAGTACTTC. Translating it yields CASPSYEQYF.

This chain links TRBV5-1 with TRBJ1-4, with 8 bases fitting TRBD1. J was trimmed by 10 bases and V by 3 bases; bases with no gene match: 11. Germline V gene lookup returns CDR1 SGHRS and CDR2 YFSETQ. The CDR3 length is 15 residues. The CDR3 reads CASSWNTGGTGKLFF. The CDR3 DNA sequence: TGCGCCAGCAGCTGGAACACAGGGGGAACTGGAAAACTGTTTTTT.

The chain links TRBV5-1 to TRBJ2-1; 7 positions match TRBD2. J gave up 4 bases and V 3 bases, and 7 bases lay outside the gene matches. CDR3 size: 15 residues. Per germline, CDR1 SGHRS and CDR2 YFSETQ. The CDR3 DNA is TGCGCCAGCAGCTCCTTTGGGGGGGGATACAATGAGCAGTTCTTC. Its protein is CASSSFGGGYNEQFF.

V usage is TRBV18 and J usage is TRBJ2-1; TRBD2 agrees at 13 bases. J lost 8 bases, V lost 4 bases, and 8 bases had no gene match. CDR1 is KGHSH, CDR2 LQKENI, per germline. The CDR3 runs 16 residues. The CDR3 coding sequence is TGTGCCAGCTCACGAATGGGACTAGCGGGGAAAGATGAGCAGTTCTTC. Protein sequence: CASSRMGLAGKDEQFF.

The chain couples TRBV9 to TRBJ1-4; weak D call: TRBD1 (5 bases). Germline V CDR1 and CDR2: SGDLS, YYNGEE. This CDR3 spans 15 amino acids. The V and J ends lost 3 bases and 0 bases respectively, with 9 bases between them. CDR3 protein: CASSATGTTNEKLFF. The CDR3, as DNA: TGTGCCAGCAGCGCAACAGGTACAACTAATGAAAAACTGTTTTTT.

The V gene is TRBV30, the J gene TRBJ2-2, with 10 bases identical to TRBD1. Germline V gives CDR1 GTSNPN, CDR2 SVGIG (reference sequence). The CDR3 totals 13 residues. V lost 8 bases, J lost 7 bases, and 7 bases stayed unmatched. The CDR3: CARDRGHGGELFF. CDR3 sequence (DNA): TGTGCCCGAGACAGGGGGCATGGCGGGGAGCTGTTTTTT.

This clone was seen only a few times. V and J are TRBV5-1 and TRBJ1-5; maybe TRBD1 (6 bases). Germline loops: CDR1 SGHRS, CDR2 YFSETQ. The germline V and J ends were trimmed by 4 bases and 5 bases, with 16 bases remaining between them. The CDR3 sequence is 15 residues long. The CDR3: CASSVNTGRDQPQHF. The CDR3 nucleotides are TGCGCCAGCAGCGTTAATACAGGGCGTGATCAGCCCCAGCATTTT. The variable domain in full, completed from reference TRBV5-1 and TRBJ1-5, reads KAGVTQTPRYLIKTRGQQVTLSCSPISGHRSVSWYQQTPGQGLQFLFEYFSETQRNKGNFPGRFSGRQFSNSRSEMNVSTLELGDSALYLCASSVNTGRDQPQHFGDGTRLSIL.

The chain combines TRBV12-3 or TRBV12-4 with TRBJ1-2, with 7 bases identical to TRBD1. CDR3 size: 13 residues. V trimming: 6 bases; J trimming: 2 bases; junction bases outside the gene matches: 3. DNA of the CDR3: TGTGCCAGCAGCCTGGGACAGAACTATGGCTACACCTTC. Encoded protein: CASSLGQNYGYTF.

On this clone itself: One end of the junction is discordant with germline, which a read error may explain. The J gene is TRBJ2-1, the V gene TRBV4-3; TRBD1 matches at 8 bases. Germline-derived CDR1 and CDR2 are LGHNA and YSLEER. The CDR3 runs 13 residues. The CDR3 DNA sequence: TGCGCCAGCGGCCAGGGGGCGCGGAATGAGCAGTTCTTC. Translating it yields CASGQGARNEQFF.

This clone was counted a single time. The rearrangement joins TRBV7-9 to TRBJ1-1; 8 positions agree with TRBD1. The CDR3 has 14 residues. Germline-derived CDR1 and CDR2 are SEHNR and FQNEAQ (reference sequence). The V segment lost 1 base and the J segment 7 bases; nucleotides outside the gene matches: 5. CDR3 region: CASSLDRGKVEAFF. The CDR3 region has the DNA TGTGCCAGCAGCTTAGACAGGGGGAAAGTTGAAGCTTTCTTT. The complete variable domain, with remaining parts taken from reference TRBV7-9 and TRBJ1-1, reads DTGVSQNPRHKITKRGQNVTFRCDPISEHNRLYWYRQTLGQGPEFLTYFQNEAQLEKSRLLSDRFSAERPKGSFSTLEIQRTEQGDSAMYLCASSLDRGKVEAFFGQGTRLTVV.